This entry concerns a single T cell receptor (beta chain). The antigen is unknown. This entry belongs to a study of chemoradiotherapy in HPV16-positive cancers. Whole-study context: A couple of HPV16-positive patients' cells yielded candidate HPV-specific clones and common motifs. Findings of the study overall: HPV-responsive T-cell expansion during chemoradiotherapy was linked to improved recurrence-free survival in HPV16-positive patients. Candidate HPV-specific clones and E7-related TCR motifs grew in tumor during treatment.

Produced via immunoSEQ multiplex PCR; TCRdb's table is partial and in-frame only. This table holds roughly 21,000 clones, approximately 89% found once. The V gene's germline CDR1 is SQVTM and CDR2 ANQGSEA. The V end was cut by 7 bases, the J end by 2 bases, with 11 bases between. The CDR3 loop spans 13 amino acids. Sequencing was performed on blood, taken from a patient who underwent chemoradiotherapy. The chain combines TRBV29-1 with TRBJ2-2; the D is unclear. The sequence was obtained from a human donor with HPV-associated anogenital cancer. CDR3: CSARRRNTGELFF. The CDR3 DNA is TGCAGCGCACGGCGGCGAAACACCGGGGAGCTGTTTTTT.